These T cell receptor beta chains were read from a single sample in a study of response to subunit inactivated influenza vaccine. TCRdb redid the calling of the RT-PCR reads with MiXCR, one entry per CDR3 protein. The top ten hold under 13% of the sample, which has about 780,000 distinct CDR3 sequences, under 20% seen once. Specimen: PBMCs from blood, collected 5 to 6 days after vaccination. These receptor sequences come from a man between 45 and 60 years old who received an inactivated influenza vaccine. The CDR3 runs from the conserved cysteine through the conserved F or W. A D gene is named only where the DNA matches it firmly. Clone size is shown for a subset of rows, as once, few, many or a class of expanded clone.

DNA	CDR3	D	V	J	size
TGCGCCAGCAGCCCCTCAGGGACCACCGGGGAGCTGTTTTTT	CASSPSGTTGELFF	.	TRBV5-1	TRBJ2-2	.
TGTGCCAGCAGTAGGGGCAGACGGTTCAATGAGCAGTTCTTC	CASSRGRRFNEQFF	.	TRBV3-1	TRBJ2-1	few
TGTGCCAGCAGCACCCTTGGTGGGACGGATACGCAGTATTTT	CASSTLGGTDTQYF	.	TRBV12-3/TRBV12-4	TRBJ2-3	.
TGCGCCAGCAGCTTCAATGCCCCAGAGACCCAGTACTTC	CASSFNAPETQYF	.	TRBV5-1	TRBJ2-5	few
TGTGCCAGCAGCTTAGTGTCGGACAGGGAATACGAGCAGTACTTC	CASSLVSDREYEQYF	TRBD1	TRBV7-9	TRBJ2-7	few
TGCAGTGCCCAAGGGGACCTCAATCAGCCCCAGCATTTT	CSAQGDLNQPQHF	.	TRBV20-1	TRBJ1-5	few
TGTGCCAGCAGCTTTGCCCAGGTCGGAGATACGCAGTATTTT	CASSFAQVGDTQYF	.	TRBV7-2	TRBJ2-3	.
TGTGCCAGCAGCCCCCGCGGGGGAGGAAGGCAAGAGACCCAGTACTTC	CASSPRGGGRQETQYF	TRBD2	TRBV9	TRBJ2-5	.
TGCGCCAGCAGCTTGGCAGTCGGACTAGTAGGCGATGAGCAGTTCTTC	CASSLAVGLVGDEQFF	TRBD2	TRBV5-1	TRBJ2-1	.
TGTGCCAGCAGTGAATATGGCTATGGCTACACCTTC	CASSEYGYGYTF	.	TRBV6-1	TRBJ1-2	many
TGTGCCAGCAGGTCATTAAGGACTAGCGGAGTCAATGAGCAGTTCTTC	CASRSLRTSGVNEQFF	TRBD2	TRBV11-2	TRBJ2-1	.
TGCGCCAGCAGCTTGGATTTCCCAGGGGAAGTACTATATGGCTACACCTTC	CASSLDFPGEVLYGYTF	.	TRBV5-1	TRBJ1-2	few
TGTGCCAGCAGGCAACAGGAAAACACCGGGGAGCTGTTTTTT	CASRQQENTGELFF	.	TRBV12-3/TRBV12-4	TRBJ2-2	few
TGTGCCAGCAGCTCTACATTGATGTACGGGGCGGCTAATGAAAAACTGTTTTTT	CASSSTLMYGAANEKLFF	.	TRBV11-2	TRBJ1-4	.
TGTGCCAGCAGCTCTGCCGGGGACTACAATGAGCAGTTCTTC	CASSSAGDYNEQFF	.	TRBV12-3/TRBV12-4	TRBJ2-1	many
TGTGCCAGCAGTTTAAGAGGGACTAGCGGAAGCAATGAGCAGTTCTTC	CASSLRGTSGSNEQFF	TRBD2	TRBV28	TRBJ2-1	.
TGTGCCAGCAGTTTAGACGGGACAGGGGGCAATGAGCAGTTCTTC	CASSLDGTGGNEQFF	TRBD1	TRBV12-3/TRBV12-4	TRBJ2-1	.